This T cell receptor (beta chain) was profiled in a study of blood T cell repertoires in COVID-19. Study at large: PBMCs, B-cell-depleted T cells, or T cells provided the cDNA or gDNA that made up the material.

This clone showed up just a few times. The repertoire was sequenced with immunoSEQ multiplex PCR; TCRdb's copy has only in-frame clones and lacks some. The sample carries tens of thousands of clones, approximately 92% recorded once. This receptor was obtained from a woman aged 55-69 years with active COVID-19. The source material was peripheral blood.

As DNA, the CDR3 is TGTGCCAGCAGTTACGGGGCGGGGAGTCCTACAGATACGCAGTATTTT. Translated, it gives CASSYGAGSPTDTQYF. V and J are TRBV6-2 or TRBV6-3 and TRBJ2-3; possibly TRBD2 for D (6 bases). Germline-derived CDR1 and CDR2 are MNHEY and SVGEGT. Trimming pared 2 bases from V and 3 bases from J, leaving 15 bases between. The CDR3 has 16 residues.